These 8 T cell receptor beta chains were all obtained from the same sample, sequenced in a study of CD8 T cells in ankylosing spondylitis. TCRdb independently ran MiXCR on the 5' RACE reads; one entry per CDR3 protein. The sample holds about 280,000 distinct CDR3 sequences, 20% seen once. The sample comprised blood, either unsorted or a sorted T cell fraction (not recorded which). All receptors derive from a male donor with ankylosing spondylitis or in good health (not recorded which).

CDR3 DNA: TGTGCCAGCAGCCAAGGTTTGTTCAGGGGGGAGCAGTACGTC. This codes for CASSQGLFRGEQYV. The J gene is TRBJ2-7, the V gene TRBV3-1; TRBD1 aligns across 7 bases. The CDR3 runs to 14 residues. The germline CDR1 and CDR2 sequences are LGHDT and YNNKEL (reference sequence). Trimming removed 1 base from V and 7 bases from J; junction bases left unmatched: 7.

This rearrangement joins TRBV5-1 to TRBJ2-1, with D possibly being TRBD1 or TRBD2 (6 bases each). V was trimmed by 3 bases and J by 0 bases, leaving 13 bases between them. Looked up from germline, CDR1 is SGHRS and CDR2 is YFSETQ. The CDR3 consists of 16 residues. The CDR3 coding sequence is TGCGCCAGCAGCTGGGGGGCACACGGCTCCTACAATGAGCAGTTCTTC. Translating gives CASSWGAHGSYNEQFF.

This rearrangement joins TRBV20-1 to TRBJ1-2, with a weak D call TRBD1 (5 bases). The CDR3 runs to 14 residues. V gave up 6 bases and J gave up 4 bases, with 18 bases separating them. Germline CDR1 reads DFQATT; CDR2 reads SNEGSKA (reference sequence). This CDR3 reads CSAGARSGVYGYTF. CDR3 in DNA: TGCAGTGCAGGAGCCCGGTCGGGGGTCTATGGCTACACCTTC.

This clonotype has only a few counts. The genes are TRBV4-1 and TRBJ2-2; TRBD1 agrees at 7 bases. CDR1 is MGHRA and CDR2 is YSYEKL in the germline V gene. Trimming at V came to 4 bases and at J to 2 bases, leaving 10 bases not matched to a gene. The CDR3 sequence is 17 residues long. CDR3 nucleotide sequence: TGCGCCAGCAGCCTTATTCCAGGGGGTCTAAACACCGGGGAGCTGTTTTTT. The encoded protein is CASSLIPGGLNTGELFF.

This clonotype was detected a few times. CDR3 protein: CASSDSTGVGTDTQYF. In DNA form, the CDR3 reads TGTGCCAGCAGCGACTCCACAGGGGTAGGGACAGATACGCAGTATTTT. The rearrangement uses TRBV6-5 and TRBJ2-3, with 7 positions matching TRBD1. CDR1 and CDR2 (germline): MNHEY, SVGAGI. The V and J ends lost 6 bases and 3 bases, in that order; junction bases with no gene match: 12. CDR3 size: 16 residues.

Written as DNA, the CDR3 is TGCAGTGCTAGAGGGGACAGGGCCAACGTCCTGACTTTC. Protein: CSARGDRANVLTF. The rearrangement joins TRBV20-1 to TRBJ2-6, with D maybe TRBD1 (6 bases). This CDR3 contains 13 residues. V lost 1 base and J 5 bases, leaving 6 bases between the germline ends. Germline V gene sequence: CDR1 DFQATT, CDR2 SNEGSKA (reference sequence).

CDR3 nucleotide sequence: TGCGCCAGCAGCCTGTCTCTTTCAGGCCGAGATGAGCAGTTCTTC. This translates into CASSLSLSGRDEQFF. The chain has TRBV5-1 and TRBJ2-1; D not resolved. Germline lookup yields CDR1 SGHRS and CDR2 YFSETQ. The CDR3 runs 15 residues. V was clipped by 4 bases and J by 8 bases, with 19 bases between them.

This clonotype was counted between two and nine times. The chain couples TRBV29-1 to TRBJ2-5, with 10 bases fitting TRBD1. Trimming cost V 3 bases and J 4 bases; bases outside gene matches: 8. The germline V gene has CDR1 SQVTM and CDR2 ANQGSEA. The CDR3 runs 15 residues. CDR3 in amino acids: CSVEAGTGAPETQYF. The CDR3 region has the DNA TGCAGCGTTGAGGCCGGGACAGGGGCCCCAGAGACCCAGTACTTC. The complete variable domain, with remaining parts taken from reference TRBV29-1 and TRBJ2-5, reads SAVISQKPSRDICQRGTSLTIQCQVDSQVTMMFWYRQQPGQSLTLIATANQGSEATYESGFVIDKFPISRPNLTFSTLTVSNMSPEDSSIYLCSVEAGTGAPETQYFGPGTRLLVL.